These 14 T cell receptor beta chains were sequenced from one sample in a study of response to subunit inactivated influenza vaccine (dated by TCRdb to the late 2010s). Receptor libraries were prepared by RT-PCR. The reads were generated on an Illumina HiSeq 2500. TCRdb reanalyzed the raw reads on its own, using fastp at Q25 for trimming and MiXCR for clone calling, and kept in-frame beta chains. Each CDR3 protein appears once, grouped with its most common genes and DNA. The sample has around 600,000 distinct CDR3 sequences on record, roughly 12% of them singletons. Approximately 11% of the sample is in the top ten clones. These sequences were also reported in another study, on T cells expressing NK-cell markers. The second paper further reports: 5'RACE template switching, by which a universal primer site and unique molecular identifiers were added, was used to make TCR beta cDNA libraries.

The sequences come from PBMCs from blood, collected on the day of vaccination. These receptors all stem from a man aged 45-60 years who received an inactivated influenza vaccine. Donor details come from another sample of the same person, matched by shared clones.

This clonotype was seen a few times. This chain connects TRBV28 to TRBJ1-2; D not certain. Germline V CDR1 and CDR2: MDHEN, SYDVKM. This CDR3 spans 16 amino acids. With 3 bases removed from V and 8 bases from J, the gap between germline ends came to 22 bases. The CDR3 region has the DNA TGTGCCAGCAGTTTCGCGGAGGGATTAATGCCGCGGGGCTACACCTTC. This sequence encodes CASSFAEGLMPRGYTF.

As for this clonotype: At one end the junction does not follow the germline gene, possibly because of a read error. This chain uses TRBV11-1 with TRBJ2-1, with TRBD2 as a possible D gene (6 bases). Germline values: CDR1 SGHAT, CDR2 FQDESV (reference sequence). The CDR3 consists of 15 residues. CDR3 coding DNA: TGTGCCAGCAGCTTACTAGCGCGAGGGGCGGTTGAGGAGTTCTTC. Its translation is CASSLLARGAVEEFF.

V and J are TRBV29-1 and TRBJ2-7; D is uncertain. Trimming removed 4 bases at V and 4 bases at J, with 11 bases between. CDR1 is SQVTM and CDR2 is ANQGSEA in the germline V gene. This CDR3 has 12 residues. In DNA, the CDR3 is TGCAGCGTTGTTACAGCTCCTTACGAGCAGTACTTC. Translation: CSVVTAPYEQYF.

This clonotype occurred many times. The chain employs TRBV5-1 and TRBJ2-7; no reliable D call. V gave up 4 bases and J gave up 3 bases, with 14 bases separating them. This CDR3 has 14 amino acids. The germline gives CDR1 SGHRS, CDR2 YFSETQ. CDR3 loop: CASSKDGTSYEQYF. The CDR3 bases are TGCGCCAGCAGCAAGGACGGCACGAGCTACGAGCAGTACTTC.

This clonotype was counted at least ten times. The CDR3 protein is CASSLVDWPGGYTF. The CDR3 bases are TGTGCCAGCAGCTTAGTCGACTGGCCTGGCGGCTACACCTTC. V usage is TRBV7-2 and J usage is TRBJ1-2; the D is unclear. This CDR3 spans 14 amino acids. V lost 1 base and J lost 8, with 14 bases in between. Germline CDR1 and CDR2: SGHTA and FQGNSA.

This chain connects TRBV10-3 to TRBJ2-7, with TRBD1 matching over 7 bases. The CDR3 totals 17 residues. Germline CDR1 is ENHRY and CDR2 is SYGVKD. Trimming cost V 2 bases and J 1 base; bases outside gene matches: 11. The CDR3 DNA reads TGTGCCATCAGTGAGAGCCCCGGGACAGACACTTCCTACGAGCAGTACTTC. Protein product: CAISESPGTDTSYEQYF.

This clonotype was seen a few times. J is TRBJ2-1 and V is TRBV7-8, with 9 bases fitting TRBD2. Trimming removed 4 bases from V and 0 bases from J; junction bases left unmatched: 7. Germline CDR1 reads SGHVS; CDR2 reads FQNEAQ. The CDR3 is 17 residues long. Written as DNA, the CDR3 is TGTGCCAGCAGCTCCCAACTAGCGGGTGGCTCCTACAATGAGCAGTTCTTC. This gives the protein CASSSQLAGGSYNEQFF.

This chain connects TRBV7-6 to TRBJ2-7, with TRBD1 matching over 9 bases. CDR3 length: 15 residues. The V segment lost 5 bases and the J segment 0 bases; nucleotides outside the gene matches: 5. Germline V gene data show CDR1 as SGHVS and CDR2 as FNYEAQ. CDR3 DNA: TGTGCCAGCAGCACCGGGACAGGGAGCTCCTACGAGCAGTACTTC. Its protein is CASSTGTGSSYEQYF.

This clonotype was seen only a few times. The chain is built from TRBV20-1 and TRBJ2-3; D is undetermined. Germline CDR1 DFQATT, CDR2 SNEGSKA (reference sequence). The CDR3 length is 14 residues. V was pared by 0 bases and J by 0 bases, with 7 bases between. The CDR3 sequence is CSAREYLSTDTQYF. The DNA for the CDR3 is TGCAGTGCTAGAGAATATCTTAGCACAGATACGCAGTATTTT.

This clonotype has ten or more counts. The rearrangement uses TRBV28 and TRBJ2-1; no reliable D call. The CDR3 covers 13 residues. The V end lost 3 bases, the J end lost 3 bases, and 6 bases lay between the germline ends. In germline, CDR1 is MDHEN, CDR2 SYDVKM. Written as DNA, the CDR3 is TGTGCCAGCAGTTTTACTTACTACAATGAGCAGTTCTTC. This codes for CASSFTYYNEQFF.

This clonotype turned up a few times. The chain links TRBV6-2 or TRBV6-3 to TRBJ2-7, with D possibly being TRBD2 (5 bases). V was trimmed by 7 bases and J by 4 bases, leaving 8 bases between them. Germline lookup yields CDR1 MNHEY and CDR2 SVGEGT. The CDR3 runs to 11 residues. CDR3 sequence: CASTREYEQYF. The CDR3 DNA is TGTGCCAGCACCCGGGAATACGAGCAGTACTTC.

This clonotype came up a few times. The V call is TRBV5-1, the J call TRBJ1-2; D ambiguous. Germline V gives CDR1 SGHRS, CDR2 YFSETQ. CDR3 length equals 14 residues. V was cut by 3 bases and J by 1 base, with 10 bases left in between. The CDR3 sequence is CASSWGGSNYGYTF. For the CDR3, the DNA is TGCGCCAGCAGCTGGGGTGGCAGTAACTATGGCTACACCTTC.

This clonotype showed up just a few times. The chain carries TRBV6-5 and TRBJ2-3; D not certain. The V gene's germline CDR1 is MNHEY and CDR2 SVGAGI. The length of the CDR3 is 13 residues. V was pared by 4 bases and J by 6 bases, with 11 bases between. The CDR3 nucleotides are TGTGCCAGCAGTTCCCGACCCCTCGATACGCAGTATTTT. It specifies CASSSRPLDTQYF.

This clonotype was counted a few times. The chain employs TRBV5-1 and TRBJ1-3; 8 nucleotides agree with TRBD1. CDR1 and CDR2 (germline): SGHRS, YFSETQ. V was pared by 0 bases and J by 3 bases, with 5 bases of the junction left unmatched. The CDR3 covers 16 residues. CDR3 DNA: TGCGCCAGCAGCTTGGCATCAGGGGGCAATGGAAACACCATATATTTT. Its translation: CASSLASGGNGNTIYF.